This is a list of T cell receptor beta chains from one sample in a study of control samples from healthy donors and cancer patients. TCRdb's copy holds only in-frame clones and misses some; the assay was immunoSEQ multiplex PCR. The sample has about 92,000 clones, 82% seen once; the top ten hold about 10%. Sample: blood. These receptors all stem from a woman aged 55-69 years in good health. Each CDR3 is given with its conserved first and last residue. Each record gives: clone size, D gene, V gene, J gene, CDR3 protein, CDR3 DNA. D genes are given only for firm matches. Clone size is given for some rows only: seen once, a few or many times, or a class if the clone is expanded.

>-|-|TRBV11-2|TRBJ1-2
CASSRIRVEGYTF
TGTGCCAGCAGTCGAATCAGGGTCGAAGGCTACACCTTC
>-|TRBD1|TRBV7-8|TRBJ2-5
CASSSWGQGVGETQYF
TGTGCCAGCAGCTCCTGGGGACAGGGGGTTGGGGAGACCCAGTACTTC
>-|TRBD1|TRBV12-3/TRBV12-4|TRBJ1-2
CASSTGTAYGYTF
TGTGCCAGCAGTACCGGGACAGCCTATGGCTACACCTTC
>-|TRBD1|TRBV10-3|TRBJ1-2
CATRRAPGQGPGDYGYTF
TGTGCCACCCGTCGTGCCCCCGGACAGGGACCGGGCGACTATGGCTACACCTTC
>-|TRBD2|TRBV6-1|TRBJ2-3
CASSESSGTSIRQYF
TGTGCCAGCAGTGAATCGTCTGGGACTAGTATTAGGCAGTATTTT
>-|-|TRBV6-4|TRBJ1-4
CASRRGRDEKLFF
TGTGCCAGCAGGAGGGGCAGAGATGAAAAACTGTTTTTT
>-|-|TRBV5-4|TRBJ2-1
CASSSVQSTYNEQFF
TGTGCCAGCAGCTCGGTCCAAAGTACCTACAATGAGCAGTTCTTC
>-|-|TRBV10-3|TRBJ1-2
CAISEIDSWVYGYTF
TGTGCCATCAGTGAAATTGACAGCTGGGTATATGGCTACACCTTC
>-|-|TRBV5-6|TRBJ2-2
CASSLRLVGELFF
TGTGCCAGCAGCTTGAGGCTTGTCGGGGAGCTGTTTTTT
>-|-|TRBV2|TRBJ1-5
CASSEETGRVNQPQHF
TGTGCCAGCAGTGAGGAAACAGGGCGAGTCAATCAGCCCCAGCATTTT
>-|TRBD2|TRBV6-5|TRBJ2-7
CASSYRLAEGYEQYF
TGTGCCAGCAGTTACAGACTAGCGGAGGGGTACGAGCAGTACTTC
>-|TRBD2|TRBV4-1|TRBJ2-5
CASSGLARKQETQYF
TGCGCCAGCAGCGGACTAGCTAGAAAACAAGAGACCCAGTACTTC
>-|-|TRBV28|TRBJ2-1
CASSKVINEQFF
TGTGCCAGCAGCAAGGTGATCAATGAGCAGTTCTTC
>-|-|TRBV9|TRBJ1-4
CASSSGEWEKLFF
TGTGCCAGCAGCTCCGGTGAGTGGGAAAAACTGTTTTTT
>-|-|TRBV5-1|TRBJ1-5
CASSLAGERGQPQHF
TGCGCCAGCAGCTTGGCTGGGGAAAGAGGGCAGCCCCAGCATTTT
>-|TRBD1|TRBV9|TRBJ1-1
CASSRGRDRGTEAFF
TGTGCCAGCAGCAGGGGGCGGGACCGGGGAACTGAAGCTTTCTTT
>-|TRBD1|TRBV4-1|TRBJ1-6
CASSQADRGPSPLHF
TGCGCCAGCAGCCAAGCTGATAGGGGGCCCTCCCCCCTCCACTTT
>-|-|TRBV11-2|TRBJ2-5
CASSPLGGDGETQYF
TGTGCCAGCAGCCCCCTGGGCGGGGACGGGGAGACCCAGTACTTC
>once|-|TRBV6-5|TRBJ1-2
CASSPRRIGHYGYTF
TGTGCCAGCAGCCCCCGCAGGATAGGACACTATGGCTACACCTTC
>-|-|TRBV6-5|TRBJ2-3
CASSSVNTDTQYF
TGTGCCAGCAGTTCAGTTAACACAGATACGCAGTATTTT
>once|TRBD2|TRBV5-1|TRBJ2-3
CASSLGSGVPDTQYF
TGCGCCAGCAGCTTGGGTAGCGGGGTCCCAGATACGCAGTATTTT
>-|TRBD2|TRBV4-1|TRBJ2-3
CASSQVRSLADTQYF
TGCGCCAGCAGCCAAGTAAGGTCCCTAGCGGACACGCAGTATTTT
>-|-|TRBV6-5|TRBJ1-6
CASSIGTTHNSPLHF
TGTGCCAGCAGTATCGGGACAACCCATAATTCACCCCTCCACTTT
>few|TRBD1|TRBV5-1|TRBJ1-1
CASSQQGTTEAFF
TGCGCCAGCAGCCAACAGGGGACCACTGAAGCTTTCTTT
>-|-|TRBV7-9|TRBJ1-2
CASSTTGPYGYTF
TGTGCCAGCAGCACGACAGGCCCCTATGGCTACACCTTC
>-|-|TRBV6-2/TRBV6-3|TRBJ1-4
CASSYSGGNEKLFF
TGTGCCAGCAGTTACTCCGGCGGGAATGAAAAACTGTTTTTT
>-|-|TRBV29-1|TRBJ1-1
CSVSWGSGTEAFF
TGCAGCGTTTCGTGGGGTTCAGGCACTGAAGCTTTCTTT
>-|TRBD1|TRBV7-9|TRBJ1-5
CASSLGQGAGQPQHF
TGTGCCAGCAGCTTGGGACAGGGGGCAGGTCAGCCCCAGCATTTT
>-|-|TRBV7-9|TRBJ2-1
CASTSGTLNNEQFF
TGTGCCAGCACCTCCGGGACATTGAACAATGAGCAGTTCTTC
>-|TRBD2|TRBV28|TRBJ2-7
CASSSMTSGGYEQYF
TGTGCCAGCAGTTCGATGACTAGCGGGGGCTACGAGCAGTACTTC
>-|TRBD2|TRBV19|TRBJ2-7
CASSMVPTSGRNEQYF
TGTGCCAGTAGTATGGTCCCGACTAGCGGGAGGAACGAGCAGTACTTC
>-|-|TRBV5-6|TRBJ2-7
CASSLGGYHEQYF
TGTGCCAGCAGCTTGGGTGGGTACCACGAGCAGTACTTC